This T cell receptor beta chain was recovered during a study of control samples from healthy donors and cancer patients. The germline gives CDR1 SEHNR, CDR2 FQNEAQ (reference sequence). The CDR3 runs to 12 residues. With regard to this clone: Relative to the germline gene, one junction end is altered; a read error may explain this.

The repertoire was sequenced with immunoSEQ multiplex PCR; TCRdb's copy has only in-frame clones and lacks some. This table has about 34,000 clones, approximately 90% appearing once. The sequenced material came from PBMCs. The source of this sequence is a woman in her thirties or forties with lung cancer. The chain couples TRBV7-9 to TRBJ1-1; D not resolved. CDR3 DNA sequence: TGTGCCAGCGGCTTAAGAAACACTGAAGCTTTCTTT. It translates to CASGLRNTEAFF.